This T cell receptor (beta chain) emerged from a study of T cell responses to AZD1222 COVID-19 vaccine (dated by TCRdb to the early 2020s). The study in broad terms: AZD1222 recipients with second doses at about 4 weeks or about 12 weeks were pooled, because spike-specific TCR depth and breadth did not differ between schedules. TCR sequencing covered roughly 230 trial participants: 200 to 220 given two doses of AZD1222 and 26 given two doses of MenACWY control vaccine. Trial participants were enrolled by age into subgroups of 18-55, 56-69 and 70-plus years, and around 140, 26 and 57 TCR-sequenced participants, respectively, were included in these subgroups.

This clone was picked up a small number of times. The antigen it recognizes is unknown. Qualities for individual bases were not recorded, and no much larger clone is one base off. What the study reported, not specific to this receptor: A significant rise in spike-specific TCR breadth and depth was observed after two AZD1222 doses relative to day 0 and relative to MenACWY recipients. Because no day 14 peak-response samples were available, repertoires were characterized only after the peak T cell response. Nearly half of unique spike-specific TCRs reportedly recognized epitopes outside regions mutated in the B.1.351 and B.1.1.7 variants. Conclusions about previously exposed vaccinees were limited because only six AZD1222 recipients were SARS-CoV-2 seropositive at baseline. Most participants were white British and females outnumbered males, and the authors suggested that clonal diversity may have been underestimated. The 56-69-year group was small, and its depth increase did not reach significance, likely because of low power. The whole spike protein was spanned by vaccine-associated CD4 TCRs, and dominant responses were seen in regions 160-218 and 743-854.

This specimen's time point label, interpreted: baseline before first vaccination. Vaccinee samples came from UK trials COV001 and COV002, including a single-blind randomized controlled phase 2/3 trial of AZD1222 (ChAdOx1 nCoV-19) in healthy adults. Trial participant PBMC samples were collected at day 0 and day 28 after the second dose for TCRbeta chain sequencing. CDR1 WNHNN and CDR2 SYGVQD are derived from the germline V gene (reference sequence). Reading from cysteine to phenylalanine, the CDR3 counts 15 amino acids. CDR3 DNA only is kept here, 45 bases in frame from base 1. V sheds 5 bases and J sheds 3 bases, leaving 17 bases between their ends. The CDR3 regions of human TCRbeta chains were subjected to immunosequencing. The study's own analysis went as follows. TCRs in the repertoires were compared against a reference library of SARS-CoV-2-specific TCRs that had been generated with the MIRA antigen-specificity platform. Breadth was defined as the fraction of unique TCRs that were SARS-CoV-2-associated, and depth was defined as the fraction of total T cells that were SARS-CoV-2-associated. Each spike-specific TCR was assigned to its reactive spike region and to a CD4 or CD8 class using the MIRA data. Log10-transformed breadth and depth values were compared by one-way ANOVA with Sidak's multiple comparisons tests. TCRdb holds this immuneACCESS table with in-frame rearrangements only. Some clones are missing; in checked studies, unresolved V genes explain under half, and the rest has no known cause. V and J calls and clone size are those listed in that table; D and trimming were worked out from the DNA. In all, the sample holds about 79,000 clones, and more than 70% of those were seen once. The ten largest clones take up around 20% of the sample.

The chain is made from TRBV10-1 and TRBJ2-7, with the D gene tentatively TRBD1 or TRBD2, based on 6 matching bases in each. The source of this sequence is an adult in good health. The sequencing used peripheral blood, collected on day 0 of AZD1222 vaccination. At the DNA level, the sequence is TGCGCCAGCAGTCTGGGGCGGGACATGGGCTACGAGCAGTACTTC. The encoded protein is CASSLGRDMGYEQYF.